What follows describes a single T cell receptor (beta chain). The entry originates in a study of control samples from healthy donors and cancer patients. Sequenced by immunoSEQ multiplex PCR; TCRdb stores in-frame clones only, minus some. The sample consists of about 120,000 clones, more than 75% of them appearing once. The CDR3 is 13 residues long. Trimming stripped 7 bases from V and 3 bases from J, with 12 bases between. The receptor's source is a man aged 55 to 70 in good health. V gene TRBV12-3 or TRBV12-4 combines with J gene TRBJ2-5; D is possibly TRBD2 (5 bases). The sequenced material came from blood. In nucleotides, the CDR3 is TGTGCCAGCAATATAAGAGGGAAAGAGACCCAGTACTTC. Its protein is CASNIRGKETQYF.